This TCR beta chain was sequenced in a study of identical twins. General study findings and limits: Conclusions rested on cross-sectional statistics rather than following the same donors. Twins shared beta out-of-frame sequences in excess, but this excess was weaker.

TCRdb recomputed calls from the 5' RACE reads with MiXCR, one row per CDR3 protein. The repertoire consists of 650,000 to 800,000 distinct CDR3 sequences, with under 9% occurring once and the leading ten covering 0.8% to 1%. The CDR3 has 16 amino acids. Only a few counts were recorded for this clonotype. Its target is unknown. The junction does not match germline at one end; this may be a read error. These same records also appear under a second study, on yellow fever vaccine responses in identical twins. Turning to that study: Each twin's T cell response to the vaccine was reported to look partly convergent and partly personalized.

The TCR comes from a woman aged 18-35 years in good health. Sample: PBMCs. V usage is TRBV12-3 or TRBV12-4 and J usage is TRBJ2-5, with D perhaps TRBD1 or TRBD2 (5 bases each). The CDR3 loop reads CASSLTGPTWDETRYF. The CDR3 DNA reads TGTGCCAGCAGTCTCACCGGACCTACCTGGGACGAGACCCGGTACTTC.